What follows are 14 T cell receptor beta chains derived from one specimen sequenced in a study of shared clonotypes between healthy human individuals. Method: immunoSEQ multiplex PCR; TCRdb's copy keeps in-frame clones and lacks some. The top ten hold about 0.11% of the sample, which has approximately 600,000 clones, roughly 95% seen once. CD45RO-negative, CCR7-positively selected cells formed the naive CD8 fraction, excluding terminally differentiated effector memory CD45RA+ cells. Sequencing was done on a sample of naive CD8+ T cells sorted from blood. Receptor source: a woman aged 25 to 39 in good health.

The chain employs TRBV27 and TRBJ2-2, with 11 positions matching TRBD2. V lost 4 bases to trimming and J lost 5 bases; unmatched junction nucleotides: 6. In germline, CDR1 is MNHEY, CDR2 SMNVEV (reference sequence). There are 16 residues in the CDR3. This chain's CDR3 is CASSSPSGRFTGELFF. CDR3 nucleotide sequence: TGTGCCAGCAGTTCACCTAGCGGGAGGTTTACCGGGGAGCTGTTTTTT.

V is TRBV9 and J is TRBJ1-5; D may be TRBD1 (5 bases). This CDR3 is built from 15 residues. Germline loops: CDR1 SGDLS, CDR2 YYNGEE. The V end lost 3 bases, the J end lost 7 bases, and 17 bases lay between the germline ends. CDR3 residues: CASSAGGERGQPQHF. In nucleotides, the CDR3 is TGTGCCAGCAGCGCCGGGGGTGAGAGGGGCCAGCCCCAGCATTTT.

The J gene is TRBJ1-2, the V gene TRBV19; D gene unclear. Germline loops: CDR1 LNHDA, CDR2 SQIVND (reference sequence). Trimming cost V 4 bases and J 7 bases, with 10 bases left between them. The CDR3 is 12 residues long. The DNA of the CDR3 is TGTGCCAGTAGTAAGGAATTGTTTGGCTACACCTTC. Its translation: CASSKELFGYTF.

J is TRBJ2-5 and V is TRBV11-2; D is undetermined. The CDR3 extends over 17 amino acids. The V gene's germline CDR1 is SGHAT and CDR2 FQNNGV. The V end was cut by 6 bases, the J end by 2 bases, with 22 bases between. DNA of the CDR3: TGTGCCAGCAGTCCTCACAAGGGCAGCCAAGCGCAAGAGACCCAGTACTTC. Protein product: CASSPHKGSQAQETQYF.

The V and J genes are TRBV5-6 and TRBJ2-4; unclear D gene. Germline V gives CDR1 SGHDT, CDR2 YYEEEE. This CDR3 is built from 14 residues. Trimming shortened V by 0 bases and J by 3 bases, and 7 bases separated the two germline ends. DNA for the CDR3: TGTGCCAGCAGCTTGGGACTTGGCAAAAACATTCAGTACTTC. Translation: CASSLGLGKNIQYF.

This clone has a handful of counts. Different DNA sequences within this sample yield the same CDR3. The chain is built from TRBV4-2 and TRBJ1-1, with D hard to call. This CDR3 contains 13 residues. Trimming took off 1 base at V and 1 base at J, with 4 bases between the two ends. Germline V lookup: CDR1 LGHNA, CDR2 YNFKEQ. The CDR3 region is CASSQVPNTEAFF. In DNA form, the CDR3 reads TGTGCCAGCAGCCAAGTACCGAACACTGAAGCTTTCTTT.

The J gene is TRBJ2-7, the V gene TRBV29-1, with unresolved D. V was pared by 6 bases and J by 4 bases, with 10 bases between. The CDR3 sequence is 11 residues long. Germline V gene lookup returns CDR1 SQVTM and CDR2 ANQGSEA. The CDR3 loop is CSVRFGYEQYF. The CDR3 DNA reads TGCAGCGTGCGCTTTGGTTACGAGCAGTACTTC.

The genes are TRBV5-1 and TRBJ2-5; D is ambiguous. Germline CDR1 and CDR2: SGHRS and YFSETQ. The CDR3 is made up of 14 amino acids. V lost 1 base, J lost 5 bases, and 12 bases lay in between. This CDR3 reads CASSLRQFWETQYF. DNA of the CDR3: TGCGCCAGCAGCTTGAGGCAGTTCTGGGAGACCCAGTACTTC.

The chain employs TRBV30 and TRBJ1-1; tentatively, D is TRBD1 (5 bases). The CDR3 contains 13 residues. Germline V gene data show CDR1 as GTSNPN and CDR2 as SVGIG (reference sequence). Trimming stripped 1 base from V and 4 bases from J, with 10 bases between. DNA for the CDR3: TGTGCCTGGAGTGACGGGGGATTCACTGAAGCTTTCTTT. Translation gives CAWSDGGFTEAFF.

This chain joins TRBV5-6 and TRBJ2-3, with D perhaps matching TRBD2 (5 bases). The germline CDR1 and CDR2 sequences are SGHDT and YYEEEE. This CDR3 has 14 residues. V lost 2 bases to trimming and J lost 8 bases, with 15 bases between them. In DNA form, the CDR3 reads TGTGCCAGCAGCTTAATGATAGGAGGCGGTACGCAGTATTTT. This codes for CASSLMIGGGTQYF.

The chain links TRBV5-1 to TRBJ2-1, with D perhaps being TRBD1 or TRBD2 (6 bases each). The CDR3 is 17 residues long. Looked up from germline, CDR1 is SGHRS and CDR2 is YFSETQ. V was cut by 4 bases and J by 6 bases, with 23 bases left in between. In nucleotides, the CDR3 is TGCGCCAGCAGCCCCCGGTTGGGGGGCCCTAAAGGCAATGAGCAGTTCTTC. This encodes CASSPRLGGPKGNEQFF.

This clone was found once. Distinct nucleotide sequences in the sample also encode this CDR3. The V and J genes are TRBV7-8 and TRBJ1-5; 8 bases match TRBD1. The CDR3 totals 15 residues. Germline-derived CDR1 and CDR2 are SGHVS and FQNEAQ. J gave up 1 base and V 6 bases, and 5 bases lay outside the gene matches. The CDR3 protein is CASSSYRGSNQPQHF. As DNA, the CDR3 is TGTGCCAGCAGTTCATACAGGGGGAGCAATCAGCCCCAGCATTTT.

CDR3 DNA: TGTGCCAGCAGTTTATCAACAGGGACGGTCACTGAAGCTTTCTTT. Amino acid sequence: CASSLSTGTVTEAFF. The V call is TRBV27, the J call TRBJ1-1; a weak D match, TRBD1 (6 bases). The V and J ends lost 0 bases and 4 bases respectively, with 12 bases between them. The CDR3 loop spans 15 amino acids. Germline assignment: CDR1 MNHEY and CDR2 SMNVEV (reference sequence).

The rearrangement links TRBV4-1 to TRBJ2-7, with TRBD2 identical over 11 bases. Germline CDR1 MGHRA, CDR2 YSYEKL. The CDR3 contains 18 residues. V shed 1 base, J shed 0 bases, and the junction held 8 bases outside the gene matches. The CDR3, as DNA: TGCGCCAGCAGCCAAGGACTGGGACTAGCGGCTTACTCCTACGAGCAGTACTTC. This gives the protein CASSQGLGLAAYSYEQYF.